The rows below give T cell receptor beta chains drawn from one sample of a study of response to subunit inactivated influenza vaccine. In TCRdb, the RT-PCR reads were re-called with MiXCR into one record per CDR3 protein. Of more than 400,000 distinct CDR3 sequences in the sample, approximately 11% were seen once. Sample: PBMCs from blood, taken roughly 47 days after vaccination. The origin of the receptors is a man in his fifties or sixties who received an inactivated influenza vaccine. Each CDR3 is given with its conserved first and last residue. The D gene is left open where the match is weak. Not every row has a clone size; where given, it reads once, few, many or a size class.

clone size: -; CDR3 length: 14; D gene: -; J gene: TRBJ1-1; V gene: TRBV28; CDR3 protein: CASSLLVVGTEAFF; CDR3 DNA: TGTGCCAGCAGTTTATTGGTAGTGGGCACTGAAGCTTTCTTT
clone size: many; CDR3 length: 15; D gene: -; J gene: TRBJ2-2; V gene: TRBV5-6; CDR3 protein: CASSGGPVMTGELFF; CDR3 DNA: TGTGCCAGCAGCGGGGGGCCGGTGATGACCGGGGAGCTGTTTTTT
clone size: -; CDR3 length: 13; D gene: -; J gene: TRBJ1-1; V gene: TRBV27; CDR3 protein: CASSLYLGSEAFF; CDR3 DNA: TGTGCCAGCAGTTTATATCTGGGTTCGGAAGCTTTCTTT
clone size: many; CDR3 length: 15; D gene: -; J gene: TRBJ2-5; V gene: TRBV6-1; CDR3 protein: CASSQPHAKQETQYF; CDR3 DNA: TGTGCCAGCAGCCAACCACACGCTAAGCAAGAGACCCAGTACTTC
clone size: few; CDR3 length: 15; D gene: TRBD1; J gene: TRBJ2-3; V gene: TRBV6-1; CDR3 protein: CASRTGTGGQDTQYF; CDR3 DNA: TGTGCCAGCAGAACCGGGACAGGGGGCCAAGATACGCAGTATTTT
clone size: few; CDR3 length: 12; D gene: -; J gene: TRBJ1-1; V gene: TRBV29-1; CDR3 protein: CSGGPSNTEAFF; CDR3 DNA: TGCAGCGGCGGACCTTCAAACACTGAAGCTTTCTTT
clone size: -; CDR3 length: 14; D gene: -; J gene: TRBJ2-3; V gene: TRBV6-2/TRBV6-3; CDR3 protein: CASSYGQTTDTQYF; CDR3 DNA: TGTGCCAGCAGTTATGGGCAAACCACAGATACGCAGTATTTT
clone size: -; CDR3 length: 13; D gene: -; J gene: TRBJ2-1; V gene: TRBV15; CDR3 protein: CATSRDTRIEQFF; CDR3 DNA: TGTGCCACCAGCAGAGATACTAGAATTGAGCAGTTCTTC
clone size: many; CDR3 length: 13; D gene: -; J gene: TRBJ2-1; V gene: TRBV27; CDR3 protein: CASSFPASFEQFF; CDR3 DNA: TGTGCCAGCAGTTTCCCTGCTAGCTTCGAGCAGTTCTTC
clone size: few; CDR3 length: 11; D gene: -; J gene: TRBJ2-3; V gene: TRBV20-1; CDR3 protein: CSARTQLAQYF; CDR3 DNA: TGCAGTGCTAGGACACAGTTAGCGCAGTATTTT
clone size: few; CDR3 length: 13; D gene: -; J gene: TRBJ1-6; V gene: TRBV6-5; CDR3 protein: CASSYDPDSPLHF; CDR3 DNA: TGTGCCAGCAGTTACGACCCAGATTCACCCCTCCACTTT
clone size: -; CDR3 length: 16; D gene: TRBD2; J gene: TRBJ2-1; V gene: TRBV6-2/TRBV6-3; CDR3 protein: CASSRNLAGAYNEQFF; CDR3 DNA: TGTGCCAGCAGCCGCAACCTAGCGGGAGCCTACAATGAGCAGTTCTTC
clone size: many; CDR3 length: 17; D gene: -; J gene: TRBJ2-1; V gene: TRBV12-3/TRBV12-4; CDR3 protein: CASSLRPGRVPYNEQFF; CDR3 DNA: TGTGCCAGCAGTCTCCGCCCGGGCAGGGTCCCCTACAATGAGCAGTTCTTC
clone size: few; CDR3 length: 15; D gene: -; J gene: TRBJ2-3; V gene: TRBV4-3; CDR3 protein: CASSQERGRTDTQYF; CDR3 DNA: TGCGCCAGCAGCCAAGAGAGGGGCCGCACAGATACGCAGTATTTT
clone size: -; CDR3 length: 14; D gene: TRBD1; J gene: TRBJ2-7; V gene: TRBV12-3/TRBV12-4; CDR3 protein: CASSPNSGQYEQYF; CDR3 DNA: TGTGCCAGCAGTCCAAACTCGGGACAGTACGAGCAGTACTTC
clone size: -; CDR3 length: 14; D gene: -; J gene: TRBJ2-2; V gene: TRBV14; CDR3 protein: CASSQGFVPGELFF; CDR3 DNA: TGTGCCAGCAGCCAAGGGTTCGTACCCGGGGAGCTGTTTTTT
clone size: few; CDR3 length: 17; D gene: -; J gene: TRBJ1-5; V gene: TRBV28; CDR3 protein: CASSFVMVWDTNQPQHF; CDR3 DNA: TGTGCCAGCAGTTTTGTGATGGTATGGGATACCAATCAGCCCCAGCATTTT
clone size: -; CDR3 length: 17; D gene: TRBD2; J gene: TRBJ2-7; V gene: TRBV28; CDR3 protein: CASSLYLAGPTSYEQYF; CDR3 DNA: TGTGCCAGCAGTTTATACCTAGCGGGTCCGACTTCCTACGAGCAGTACTTC
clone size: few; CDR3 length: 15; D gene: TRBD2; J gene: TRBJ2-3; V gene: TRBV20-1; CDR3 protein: CSATSGDAFTDTQYF; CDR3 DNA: TGCAGTGCTACCAGCGGGGACGCCTTCACAGATACGCAGTATTTT
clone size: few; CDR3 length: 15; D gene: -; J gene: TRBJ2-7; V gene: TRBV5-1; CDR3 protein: CASRPLFQAVYEQYF; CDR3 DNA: TGCGCCAGCAGACCCCTCTTCCAGGCGGTCTACGAGCAGTACTTC
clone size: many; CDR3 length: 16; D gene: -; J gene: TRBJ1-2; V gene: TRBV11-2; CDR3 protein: CASSLTPGGSDYGYTF; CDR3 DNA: TGTGCCAGCAGCTTGACCCCTGGGGGGAGCGACTATGGCTACACCTTC
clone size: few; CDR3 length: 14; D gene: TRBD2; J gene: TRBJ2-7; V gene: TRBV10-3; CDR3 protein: CAISGTSGNYEQYF; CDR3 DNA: TGTGCCATCAGTGGGACTAGCGGGAACTACGAGCAGTACTTC
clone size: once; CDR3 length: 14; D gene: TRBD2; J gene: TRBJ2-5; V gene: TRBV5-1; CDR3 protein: CASSTDTVREPQYF; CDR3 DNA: TGCGCCAGCAGCACGGACACCGTGCGGGAGCCCCAGTACTTC
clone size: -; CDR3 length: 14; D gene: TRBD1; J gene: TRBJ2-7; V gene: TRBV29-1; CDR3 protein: CSVRVGGRSYEQYF; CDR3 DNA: TGCAGCGTGAGGGTAGGGGGCAGATCCTACGAGCAGTACTTC
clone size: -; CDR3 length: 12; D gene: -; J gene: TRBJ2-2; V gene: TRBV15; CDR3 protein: CATSSRPGELFF; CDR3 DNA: TGTGCCACCAGCAGTCGCCCCGGGGAGCTGTTTTTT
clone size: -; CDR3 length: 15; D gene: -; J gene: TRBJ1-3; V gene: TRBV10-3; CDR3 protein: CAIRDPGGSGNTIYF; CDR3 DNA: TGTGCCATCCGAGACCCCGGTGGTTCTGGAAACACCATATATTTT
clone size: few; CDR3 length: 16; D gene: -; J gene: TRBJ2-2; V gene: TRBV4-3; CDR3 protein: CASSQDRRNGPGELFF; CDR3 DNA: TGCGCCAGCAGCCAAGATCGACGGAACGGCCCCGGGGAGCTGTTTTTT
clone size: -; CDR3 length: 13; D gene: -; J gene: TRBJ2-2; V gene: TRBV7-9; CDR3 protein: CASSLRQSGELFF; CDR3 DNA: TGTGCCAGCAGCCTACGACAGTCCGGGGAGCTGTTTTTT
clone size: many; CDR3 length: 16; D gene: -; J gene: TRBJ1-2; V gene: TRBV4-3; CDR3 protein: CASSQVPAGANYGYTF; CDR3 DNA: TGCGCCAGCAGCCAAGTGCCGGCTGGAGCTAACTATGGCTACACCTTC
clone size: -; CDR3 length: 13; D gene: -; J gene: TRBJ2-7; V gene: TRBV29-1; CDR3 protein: CSVGTGVGFEQYF; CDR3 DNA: TGCAGCGTTGGAACGGGAGTTGGCTTCGAGCAGTACTTC
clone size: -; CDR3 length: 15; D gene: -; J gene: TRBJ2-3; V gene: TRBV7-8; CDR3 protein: CASSLQGAMADTQYF; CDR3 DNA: TGTGCCAGCAGCTTACAGGGTGCAATGGCAGATACGCAGTATTTT
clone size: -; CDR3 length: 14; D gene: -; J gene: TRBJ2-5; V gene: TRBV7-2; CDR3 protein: CASSLVRSQETQYF; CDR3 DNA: TGTGCCAGCAGCTTAGTACGTAGCCAAGAGACCCAGTACTTC
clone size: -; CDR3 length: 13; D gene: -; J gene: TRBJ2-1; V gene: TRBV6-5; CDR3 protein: CASSYGSAAEQFF; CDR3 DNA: TGTGCCAGCAGTTACGGTTCGGCGGCTGAGCAGTTCTTC
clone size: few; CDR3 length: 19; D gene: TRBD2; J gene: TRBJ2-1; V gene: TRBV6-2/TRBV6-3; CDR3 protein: CASSTPGLAGLSSYNEQFF; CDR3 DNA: TGTGCCAGCAGTACTCCGGGACTAGCGGGACTTTCCTCCTACAATGAGCAGTTCTTC
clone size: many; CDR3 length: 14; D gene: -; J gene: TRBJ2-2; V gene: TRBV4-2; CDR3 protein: CASSQAAYTGELFF; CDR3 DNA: TGTGCCAGCAGCCAAGCGGCCTACACCGGGGAGCTGTTTTTT
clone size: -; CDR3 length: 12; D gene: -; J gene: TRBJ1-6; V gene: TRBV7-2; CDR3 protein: CASSMYNSPLHF; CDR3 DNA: TGTGCCAGCAGCATGTATAATTCACCCCTCCACTTT
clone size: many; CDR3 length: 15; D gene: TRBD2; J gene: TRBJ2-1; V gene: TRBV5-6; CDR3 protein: CASSLGGGPFNEQFF; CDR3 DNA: TGTGCCAGCAGCTTGGGGGGAGGGCCCTTTAATGAGCAGTTCTTC
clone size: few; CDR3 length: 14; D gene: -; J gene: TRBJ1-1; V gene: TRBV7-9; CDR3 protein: CASSSGGRGTEAFF; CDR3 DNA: TGTGCCAGCAGCTCGGGGGGCCGTGGCACTGAAGCTTTCTTT
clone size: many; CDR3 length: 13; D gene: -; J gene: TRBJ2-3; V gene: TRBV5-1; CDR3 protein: CASSLFGGDTQYF; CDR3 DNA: TGCGCCAGCAGCTTGTTCGGGGGCGATACGCAGTATTTT
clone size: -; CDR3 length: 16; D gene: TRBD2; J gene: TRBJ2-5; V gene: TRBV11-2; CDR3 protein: CASSRNPGLAEETQYF; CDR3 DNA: TGTGCCAGCAGCCGGAATCCGGGACTAGCTGAAGAGACCCAGTACTTC
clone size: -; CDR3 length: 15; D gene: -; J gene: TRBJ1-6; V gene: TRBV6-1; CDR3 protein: CATQEVRNYNSPLHF; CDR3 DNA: TGTGCCACCCAGGAGGTCCGGAATTATAATTCACCCCTCCACTTT
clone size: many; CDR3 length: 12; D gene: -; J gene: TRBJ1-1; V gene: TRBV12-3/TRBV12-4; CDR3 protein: CASINTGRRAFF; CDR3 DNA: TGTGCCAGCATTAATACAGGGCGGCGAGCTTTCTTT
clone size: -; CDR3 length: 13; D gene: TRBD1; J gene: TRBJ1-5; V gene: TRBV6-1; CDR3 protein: CASGQGRNQPQHF; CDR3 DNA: TGTGCCAGCGGACAGGGGAGGAATCAGCCCCAGCATTTT
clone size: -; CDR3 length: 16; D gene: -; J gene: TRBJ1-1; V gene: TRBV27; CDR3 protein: CASSGVHPPTNTEAFF; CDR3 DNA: TGTGCCAGCAGTGGGGTTCACCCGCCCACGAACACTGAAGCTTTCTTT
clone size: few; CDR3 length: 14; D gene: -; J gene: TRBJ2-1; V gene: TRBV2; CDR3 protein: CASSVGQIRLEQFF; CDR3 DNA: TGTGCCAGCAGTGTGGGGCAGATCCGGCTTGAGCAGTTCTTC
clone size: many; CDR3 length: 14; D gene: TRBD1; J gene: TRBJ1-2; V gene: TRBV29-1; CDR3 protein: CSVVPGGLDYGYTF; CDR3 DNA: TGCAGCGTCGTACCAGGGGGCCTTGACTATGGCTACACCTTC
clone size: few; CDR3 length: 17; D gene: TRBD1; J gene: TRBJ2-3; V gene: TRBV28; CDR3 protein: CASSSGQGSTSTDTQYF; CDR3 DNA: TGTGCCAGCAGTTCCGGACAGGGGAGCACTAGCACAGATACGCAGTATTTT